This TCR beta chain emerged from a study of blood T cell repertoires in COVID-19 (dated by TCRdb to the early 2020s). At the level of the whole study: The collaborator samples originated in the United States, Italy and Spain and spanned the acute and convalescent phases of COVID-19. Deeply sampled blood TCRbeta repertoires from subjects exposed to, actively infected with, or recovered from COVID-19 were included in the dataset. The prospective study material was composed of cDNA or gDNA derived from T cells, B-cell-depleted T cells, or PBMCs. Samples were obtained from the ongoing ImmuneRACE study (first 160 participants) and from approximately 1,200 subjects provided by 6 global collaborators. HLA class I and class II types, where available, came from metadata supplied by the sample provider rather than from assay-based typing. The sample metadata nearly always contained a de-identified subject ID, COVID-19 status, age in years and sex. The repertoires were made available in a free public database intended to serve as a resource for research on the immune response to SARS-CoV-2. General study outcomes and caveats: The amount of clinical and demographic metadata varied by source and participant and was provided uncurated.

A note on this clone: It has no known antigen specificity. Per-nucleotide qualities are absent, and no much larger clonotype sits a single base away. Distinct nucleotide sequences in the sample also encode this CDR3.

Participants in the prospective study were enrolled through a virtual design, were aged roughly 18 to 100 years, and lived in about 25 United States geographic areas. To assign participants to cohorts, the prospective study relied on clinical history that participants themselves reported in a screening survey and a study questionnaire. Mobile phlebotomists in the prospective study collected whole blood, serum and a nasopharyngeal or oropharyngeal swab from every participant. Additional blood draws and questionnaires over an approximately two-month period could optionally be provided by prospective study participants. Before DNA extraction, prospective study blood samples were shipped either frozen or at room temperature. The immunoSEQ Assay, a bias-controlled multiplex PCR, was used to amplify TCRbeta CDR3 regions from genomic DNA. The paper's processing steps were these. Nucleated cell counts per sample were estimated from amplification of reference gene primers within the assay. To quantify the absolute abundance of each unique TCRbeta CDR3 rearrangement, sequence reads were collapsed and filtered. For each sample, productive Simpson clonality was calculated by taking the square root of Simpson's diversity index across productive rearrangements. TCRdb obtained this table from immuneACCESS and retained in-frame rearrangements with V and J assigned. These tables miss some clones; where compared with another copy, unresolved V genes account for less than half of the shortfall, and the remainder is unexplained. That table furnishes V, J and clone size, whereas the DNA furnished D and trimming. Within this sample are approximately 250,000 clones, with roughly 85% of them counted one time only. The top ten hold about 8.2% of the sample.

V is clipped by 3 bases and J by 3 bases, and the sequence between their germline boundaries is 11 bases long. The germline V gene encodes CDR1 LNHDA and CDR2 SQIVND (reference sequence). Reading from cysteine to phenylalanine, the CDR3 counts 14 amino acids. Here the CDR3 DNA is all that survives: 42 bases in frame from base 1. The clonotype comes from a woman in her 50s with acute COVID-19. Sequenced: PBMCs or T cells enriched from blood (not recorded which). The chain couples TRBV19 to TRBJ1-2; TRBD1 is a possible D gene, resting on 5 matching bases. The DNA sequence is TGTGCCAGTAGTATTCAGGGCTCCGACTATGGCTACACCTTC. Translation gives CASSIQGSDYGYTF. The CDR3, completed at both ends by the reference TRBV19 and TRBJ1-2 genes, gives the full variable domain DGGITQSPKYLFRKEGQNVTLSCEQNLNHDAMYWYRQDPGQGLRLIYYSQIVNDFQKGDIAEGYSVSREKKESFPLTVTSAQKNPTAFYLCASSIQGSDYGYTFGSGTRLTVV.